This T cell receptor (beta chain) stems from a study of CD4 T cells in relation to SARS-CoV-2 and coronaviruses. Overall study context: After roughly eleven days of antigen culture, PBMC TCR beta CDR3s were sequenced.

The CDR3 covers 16 residues. V dropped 0 bases and J dropped 2 bases, with 13 bases sitting between them. Germline V gene lookup returns CDR1 SGHKS and CDR2 YYEKEE (reference sequence). The protocol was immunoSEQ multiplex PCR, while the TCRdb copy is restricted to in-frame clones and leaves out a portion. The sample records tens of thousands of clones, over 65% being singletons. Study results and limitations: The assay detects memory recall responses, not culture-primed primary responses.

In regard to this clone: Its antigen is still unknown.

About 10^5 naive or memory CD4+ cells were cultured with CEF peptides for under 12 days. The chain employs TRBV5-5 and TRBJ2-3; D gene uncertain. The sequenced material came from memory CD4+ T cells from PBMCs, cultured in vitro. The receptor's source is an adult with COVID-19. The CDR3 nucleotides are TGTGCCAGCAGCTTGGTGTTAGCCGCTTACACAGATACGCAGTATTTT. Protein sequence: CASSLVLAAYTDTQYF. Using reference TRBV5-5 and TRBJ2-3 for the parts outside the CDR3, the full variable domain is DAGVTQSPTHLIKTRGQQVTLRCSPISGHKSVSWYQQVLGQGPQFIFQYYEKEERGRGNFPDRFSARQFPNYSSELNVNALLLGDSALYLCASSLVLAAYTDTQYFGPGTRLTVL.